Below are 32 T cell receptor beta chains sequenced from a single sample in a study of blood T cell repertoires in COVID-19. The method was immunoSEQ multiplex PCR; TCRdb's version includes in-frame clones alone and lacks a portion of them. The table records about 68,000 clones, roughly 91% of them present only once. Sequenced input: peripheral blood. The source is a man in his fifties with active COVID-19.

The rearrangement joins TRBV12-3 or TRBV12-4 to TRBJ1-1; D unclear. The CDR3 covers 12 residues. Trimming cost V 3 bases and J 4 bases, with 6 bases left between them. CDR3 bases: TGTGCCAGCAGTTTCGCGGGCACTGAAGCTTTCTTT. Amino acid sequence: CASSFAGTEAFF.

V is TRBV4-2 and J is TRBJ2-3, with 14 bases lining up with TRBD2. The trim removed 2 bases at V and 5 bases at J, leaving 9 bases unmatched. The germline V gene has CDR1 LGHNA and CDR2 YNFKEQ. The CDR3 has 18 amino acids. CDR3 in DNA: TGTGCCAGCAGCCAAACCGGGACTAGCGGGAGTACCGTAGATACGCAGTATTTT. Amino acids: CASSQTGTSGSTVDTQYF.

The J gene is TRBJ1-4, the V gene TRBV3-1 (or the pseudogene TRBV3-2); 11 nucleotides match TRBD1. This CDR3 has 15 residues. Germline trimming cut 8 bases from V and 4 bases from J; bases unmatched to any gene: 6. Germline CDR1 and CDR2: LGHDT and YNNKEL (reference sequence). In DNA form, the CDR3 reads TGTGCCAGCCAGGACAGGGGGCTCTTTAATGAAAAACTGTTTTTT. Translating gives CASQDRGLFNEKLFF.

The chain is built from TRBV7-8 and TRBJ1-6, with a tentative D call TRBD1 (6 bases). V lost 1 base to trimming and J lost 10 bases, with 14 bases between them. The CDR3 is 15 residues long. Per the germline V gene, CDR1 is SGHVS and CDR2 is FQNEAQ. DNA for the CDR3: TGTGCCAGCAGCTTAGTCGGACAGATTAGCTCACCCCTCCACTTT. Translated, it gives CASSLVGQISSPLHF.

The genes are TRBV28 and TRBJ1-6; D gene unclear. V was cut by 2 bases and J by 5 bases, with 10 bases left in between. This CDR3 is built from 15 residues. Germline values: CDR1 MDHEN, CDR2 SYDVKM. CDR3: CASSLGRRHNSPLHF. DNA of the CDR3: TGTGCCAGCAGTTTAGGAAGGAGACATAATTCACCCCTCCACTTT.

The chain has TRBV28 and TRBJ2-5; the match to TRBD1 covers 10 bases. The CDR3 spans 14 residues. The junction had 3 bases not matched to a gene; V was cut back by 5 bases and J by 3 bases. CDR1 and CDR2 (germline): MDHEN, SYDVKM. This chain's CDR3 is CASSPGTGEETQYF. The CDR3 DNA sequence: TGTGCCAGCAGTCCCGGGACAGGGGAAGAGACCCAGTACTTC. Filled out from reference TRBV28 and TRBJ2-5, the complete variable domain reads DVKVTQSSRYLVKRTGEKVFLECVQDMDHENMFWYRQDPGLGLRLIYFSYDVKMKEKGDIPEGYSVSREKKERFSLILESASTNQTSMYLCASSPGTGEETQYFGPGTRLLVL.

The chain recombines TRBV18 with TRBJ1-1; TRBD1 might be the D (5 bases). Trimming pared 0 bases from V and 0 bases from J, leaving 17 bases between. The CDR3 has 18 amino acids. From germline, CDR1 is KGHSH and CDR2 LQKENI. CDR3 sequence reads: CASSPPGLSGTMNTEAFF. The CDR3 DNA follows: TGTGCCAGCTCACCACCTGGTCTCAGCGGGACTATGAACACTGAAGCTTTCTTT.

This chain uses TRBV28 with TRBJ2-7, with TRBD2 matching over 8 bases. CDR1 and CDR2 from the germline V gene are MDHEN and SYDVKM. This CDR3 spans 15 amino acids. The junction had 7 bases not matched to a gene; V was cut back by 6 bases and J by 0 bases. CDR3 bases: TGTGCCAGCAGCTCGGCGGGGGGAGGCTCCTACGAGCAGTACTTC. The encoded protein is CASSSAGGGSYEQYF.

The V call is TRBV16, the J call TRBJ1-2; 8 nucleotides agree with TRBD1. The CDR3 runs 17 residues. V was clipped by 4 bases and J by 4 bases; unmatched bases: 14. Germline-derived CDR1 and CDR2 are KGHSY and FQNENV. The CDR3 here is CASSRPVGQGRSYGYTF. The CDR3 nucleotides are TGTGCCAGCAGCCGGCCAGTAGGACAGGGTAGGAGCTATGGCTACACCTTC. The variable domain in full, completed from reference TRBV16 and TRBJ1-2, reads GEEVAQTPKHLVRGEGQKAKLYCAPIKGHSYVFWYQQVLKNEFKFLISFQNENVFDETGMPKERFSAKCLPNSPCSLEIQATKLEDSAVYFCASSRPVGQGRSYGYTFGSGTRLTVV.

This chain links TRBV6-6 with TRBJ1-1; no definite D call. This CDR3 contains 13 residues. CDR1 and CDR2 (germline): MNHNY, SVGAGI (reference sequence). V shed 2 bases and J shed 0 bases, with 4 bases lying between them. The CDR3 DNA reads TGTGCCAGCAGTTACCAATTGAACACTGAAGCTTTCTTT. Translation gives CASSYQLNTEAFF.

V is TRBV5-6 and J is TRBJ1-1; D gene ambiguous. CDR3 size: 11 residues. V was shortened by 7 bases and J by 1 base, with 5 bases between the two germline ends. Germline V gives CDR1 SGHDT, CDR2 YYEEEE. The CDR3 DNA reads TGTGCCAGCCCAGGGAACACTGAAGCTTTCTTT. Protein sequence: CASPGNTEAFF. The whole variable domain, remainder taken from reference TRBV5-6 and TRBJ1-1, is DAGVTQSPTHLIKTRGQQVTLRCSPKSGHDTVSWYQQALGQGPQFIFQYYEEEERQRGNFPDRFSGHQFPNYSSELNVNALLLGDSALYLCASPGNTEAFFGQGTRLTVV.

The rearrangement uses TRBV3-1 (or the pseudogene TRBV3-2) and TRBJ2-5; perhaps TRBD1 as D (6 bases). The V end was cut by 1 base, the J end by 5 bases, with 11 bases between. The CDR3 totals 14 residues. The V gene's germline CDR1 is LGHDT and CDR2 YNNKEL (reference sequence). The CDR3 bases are TGTGCCAGCAGCCAAGGGTGGGGGCCGGAGACCCAGTACTTC. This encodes CASSQGWGPETQYF.

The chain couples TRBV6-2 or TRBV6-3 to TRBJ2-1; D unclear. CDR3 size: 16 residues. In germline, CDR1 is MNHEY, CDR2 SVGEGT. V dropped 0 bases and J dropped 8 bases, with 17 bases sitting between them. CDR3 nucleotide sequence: TGTGCCAGCAGTTACTCGCTTATAGCAAATAGACATGAGCAGTTCTTC. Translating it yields CASSYSLIANRHEQFF.

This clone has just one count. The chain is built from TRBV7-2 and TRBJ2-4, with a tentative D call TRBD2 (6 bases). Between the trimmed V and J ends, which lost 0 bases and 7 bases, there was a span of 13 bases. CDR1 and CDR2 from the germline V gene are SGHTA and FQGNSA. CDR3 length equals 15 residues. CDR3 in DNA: TGTGCCAGCAGCTTAGCGGGGGGAGGCGGCAACATTCAGTACTTC. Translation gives CASSLAGGGGNIQYF.

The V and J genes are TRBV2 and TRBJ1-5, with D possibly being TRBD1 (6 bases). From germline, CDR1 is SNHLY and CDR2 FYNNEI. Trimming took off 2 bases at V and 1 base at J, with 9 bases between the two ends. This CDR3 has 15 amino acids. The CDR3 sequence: CASSEKQGSNQPQHF. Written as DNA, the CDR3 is TGTGCCAGCAGTGAAAAACAGGGAAGCAATCAGCCCCAGCATTTT.

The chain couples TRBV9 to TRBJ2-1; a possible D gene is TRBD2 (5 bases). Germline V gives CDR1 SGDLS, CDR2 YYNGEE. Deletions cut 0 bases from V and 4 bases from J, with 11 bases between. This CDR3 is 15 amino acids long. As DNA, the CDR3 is TGTGCCAGCAGCGTAGCACCGGGGATTTACAATGAGCAGTTCTTC. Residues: CASSVAPGIYNEQFF.

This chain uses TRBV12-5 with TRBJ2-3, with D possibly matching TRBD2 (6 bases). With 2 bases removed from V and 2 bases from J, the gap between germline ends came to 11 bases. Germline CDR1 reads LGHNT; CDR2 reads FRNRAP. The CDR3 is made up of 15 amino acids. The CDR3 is CASGLSSGFTDTQYF. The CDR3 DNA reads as TGTGCTAGTGGTTTGAGTAGCGGCTTCACAGATACGCAGTATTTT.

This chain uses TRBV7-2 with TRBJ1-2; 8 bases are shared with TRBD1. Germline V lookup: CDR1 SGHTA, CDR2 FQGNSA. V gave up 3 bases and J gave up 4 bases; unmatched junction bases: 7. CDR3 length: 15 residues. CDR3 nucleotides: TGTGCCAGCAGCTTCTCTCTCGACAGGGGCTATGGCTACACCTTC. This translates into CASSFSLDRGYGYTF.

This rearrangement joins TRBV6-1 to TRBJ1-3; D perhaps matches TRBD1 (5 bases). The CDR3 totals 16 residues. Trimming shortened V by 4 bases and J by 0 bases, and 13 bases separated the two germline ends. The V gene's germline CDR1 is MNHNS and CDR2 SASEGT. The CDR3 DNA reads TGTGCCAGCAGTGCTTTTGGACAAAACTCTGGAAACACCATATATTTT. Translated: CASSAFGQNSGNTIYF.

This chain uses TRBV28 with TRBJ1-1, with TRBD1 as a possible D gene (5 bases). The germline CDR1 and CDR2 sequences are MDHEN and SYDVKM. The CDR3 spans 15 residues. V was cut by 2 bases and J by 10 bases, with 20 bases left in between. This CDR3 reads CASSLRQNPQGGAFF. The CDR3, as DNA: TGTGCCAGCAGTTTACGACAGAACCCCCAGGGAGGAGCTTTCTTT.

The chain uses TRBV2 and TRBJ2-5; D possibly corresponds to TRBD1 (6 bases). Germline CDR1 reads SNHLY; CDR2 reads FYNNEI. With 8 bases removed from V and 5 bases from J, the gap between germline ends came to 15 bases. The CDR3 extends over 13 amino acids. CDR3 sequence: CASSRGTGETQYF. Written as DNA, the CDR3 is TGTGCCAGCTCAAGGGGGACCGGGGAGACCCAGTACTTC.

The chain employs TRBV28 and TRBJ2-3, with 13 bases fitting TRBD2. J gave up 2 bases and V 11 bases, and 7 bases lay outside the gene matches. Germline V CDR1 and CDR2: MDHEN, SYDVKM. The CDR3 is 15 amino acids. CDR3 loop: CALKTSGRTTDTQYF. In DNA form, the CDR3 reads TGTGCCCTAAAGACTAGCGGGAGGACCACAGATACGCAGTATTTT.

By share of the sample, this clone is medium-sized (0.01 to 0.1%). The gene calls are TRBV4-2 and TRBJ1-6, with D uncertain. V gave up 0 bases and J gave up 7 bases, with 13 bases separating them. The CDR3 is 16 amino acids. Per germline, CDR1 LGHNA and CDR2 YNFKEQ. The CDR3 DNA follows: TGTGCCAGCAGCCAAGATAACTACGCATCAAATTCACCCCTCCACTTT. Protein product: CASSQDNYASNSPLHF.

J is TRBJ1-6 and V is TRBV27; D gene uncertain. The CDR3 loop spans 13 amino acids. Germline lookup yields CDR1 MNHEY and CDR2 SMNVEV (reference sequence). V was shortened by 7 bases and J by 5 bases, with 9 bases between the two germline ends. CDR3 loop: CASTSRNNSPLHF. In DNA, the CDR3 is TGTGCCAGCACGTCGAGAAATAATTCACCCCTCCACTTT.

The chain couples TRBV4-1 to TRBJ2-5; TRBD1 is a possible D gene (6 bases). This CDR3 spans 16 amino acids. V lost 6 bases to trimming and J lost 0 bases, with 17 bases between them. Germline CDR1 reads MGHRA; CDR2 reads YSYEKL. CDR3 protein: CASRPSRGEYQETQYF. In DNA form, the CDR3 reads TGCGCCAGCAGACCGAGCAGGGGCGAGTACCAAGAGACCCAGTACTTC.

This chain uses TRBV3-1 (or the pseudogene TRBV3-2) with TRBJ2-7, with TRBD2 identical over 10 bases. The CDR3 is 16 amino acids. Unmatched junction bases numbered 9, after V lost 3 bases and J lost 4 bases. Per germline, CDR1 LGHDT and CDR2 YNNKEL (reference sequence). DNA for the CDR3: TGTGCCAGCAGCCACATAGCGGGGGGCACCCGATACGAGCAGTACTTC. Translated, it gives CASSHIAGGTRYEQYF.

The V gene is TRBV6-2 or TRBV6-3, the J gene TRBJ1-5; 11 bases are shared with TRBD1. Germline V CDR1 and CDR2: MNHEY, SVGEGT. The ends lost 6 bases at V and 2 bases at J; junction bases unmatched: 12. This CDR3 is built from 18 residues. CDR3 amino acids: CASSQGQGAPGGNQPQHF. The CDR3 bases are TGTGCCAGCAGCCAAGGACAGGGGGCGCCGGGCGGCAATCAGCCCCAGCATTTT.

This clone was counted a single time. The CDR3 loop is CATSDPRIPGVELFF. CDR3 DNA sequence: TGTGCCACCAGTGACCCTAGGATCCCAGGGGTCGAGCTGTTTTTT. The V gene is TRBV24-1, the J gene TRBJ2-2; D possibly corresponds to TRBD1 (6 bases). The germline gives CDR1 KGHDR, CDR2 SFDVKD. The V and J ends lost 4 bases and 11 bases respectively, with 19 bases between them. The CDR3 sequence is 15 residues long.

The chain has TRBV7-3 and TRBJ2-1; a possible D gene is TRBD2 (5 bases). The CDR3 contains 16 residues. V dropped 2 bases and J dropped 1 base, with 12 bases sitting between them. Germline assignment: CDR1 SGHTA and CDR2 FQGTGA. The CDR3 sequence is CASSLRSTGSYNEQFF. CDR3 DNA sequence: TGTGCCAGCAGCTTACGTTCTACGGGGTCCTACAATGAGCAGTTCTTC.

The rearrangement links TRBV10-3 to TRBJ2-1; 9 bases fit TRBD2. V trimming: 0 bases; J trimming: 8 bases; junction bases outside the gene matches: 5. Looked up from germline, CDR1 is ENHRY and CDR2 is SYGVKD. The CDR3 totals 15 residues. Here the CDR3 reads CAISESGGRAYEQFF. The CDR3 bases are TGTGCCATCAGTGAGTCTGGCGGGAGGGCCTATGAGCAGTTCTTC.

The CDR3 nucleotides read TGTGCCACCAGCATTCCGGGGAAGTTCACTGAAGCTTTCTTT. Protein product: CATSIPGKFTEAFF. The chain carries TRBV15 and TRBJ1-1, with D unresolved. CDR1 is LNHNV, CDR2 YYDKDF, per germline (reference sequence). CDR3 length: 14 amino acids. V lost 4 bases and J lost 4, with 13 bases in between. Supplemented by reference TRBV15 and TRBJ1-1, the full variable domain reads DAMVIQNPRYQVTQFGKPVTLSCSQTLNHNVMYWYQQKSSQAPKLLFHYYDKDFNNEADTPDNFQSRRPNTSFCFLDIRSPGLGDTAMYLCATSIPGKFTEAFFGQGTRLTVV.

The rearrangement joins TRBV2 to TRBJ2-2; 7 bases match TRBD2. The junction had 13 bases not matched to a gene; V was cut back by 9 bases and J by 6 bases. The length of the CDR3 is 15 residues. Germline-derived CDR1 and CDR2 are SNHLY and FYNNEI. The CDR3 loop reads CASGGNAGVSGELFF. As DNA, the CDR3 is TGTGCCAGTGGGGGTAATGCGGGAGTTTCCGGGGAGCTGTTTTTT.